This is a list of T cell receptor beta chains from one sample in a study of T cells in Graves' hyperthyroidism and ophthalmopathy. TCRdb independently ran MiXCR on the multiplex PCR reads; one entry per CDR3 protein. The sample has about 350,000 distinct CDR3 sequences; nearly 15% are singletons. The sequenced material came from blood. Receptor source: a woman aged 60-70 years with Graves' ophthalmopathy. Both conserved end residues are part of each CDR3. A D gene is named only where the DNA matches it firmly. The listing skips clone size in some rows; elsewhere it reads once, few, many or a size class.

J gene,D gene,clone size,V gene,CDR3 protein,CDR3 DNA
TRBJ2-1,TRBD2,few,TRBV20-1,CRPLGGRTPTYNEQFF,TGCAGGCCCCTAGGCGGGAGGACACCAACCTACAATGAGCAGTTCTTC
TRBJ1-4,NA,few,TRBV19,CASQSRTADNEKLFF,TGTGCCAGTCAAAGCCGGACAGCCGATAATGAAAAACTGTTTTTT
TRBJ2-5,NA,many,TRBV20-1,CSARDDRGLETQYF,TGCAGTGCTAGAGATGACCGGGGTTTAGAGACCCAGTACTTC
TRBJ1-1,TRBD1,many,TRBV3-1,CASSHRDRGGTEAFF,TGTGCCAGCAGCCATAGGGACAGGGGAGGAACTGAAGCTTTCTTT
TRBJ2-5,TRBD1,NA,TRBV5-4,CASSTKRGLEETQYF,TGTGCCAGCAGCACCAAGAGGGGGCTGGAGGAGACCCAGTACTTC
TRBJ2-7,NA,many,TRBV5-1,CASSLVSGSHEQYF,TGCGCCAGCAGCTTGGTCTCAGGGAGCCACGAGCAGTACTTC
TRBJ2-1,NA,many,TRBV5-1,CASSLSNYNEQFF,TGCGCCAGCAGCTTGTCTAACTACAATGAGCAGTTCTTC
TRBJ1-5,NA,few,TRBV24-1,CATRDGGAGQPQHF,TGTGCCACCAGGGATGGGGGGGCGGGTCAGCCCCAGCATTTT
TRBJ2-7,NA,many,TRBV5-6,CASSLRAPGGSTYEQYF,TGTGCCAGCAGCTTGAGAGCCCCAGGGGGGAGTACCTACGAGCAGTACTTC
TRBJ2-1,NA,many,TRBV20-1,CSARVRGVGYNEQFF,TGCAGTGCTAGAGTAAGGGGAGTTGGGTACAATGAGCAGTTCTTC
TRBJ2-3,TRBD2,many,TRBV28,CASSPWAAGGPLSTDTQYF,TGTGCCAGCAGTCCCTGGGCAGCGGGAGGGCCCTTGAGCACAGATACGCAGTATTTT
TRBJ2-3,NA,NA,TRBV2,CATGGQGRTDTQYF,TGTGCCACCGGGGGGCAGGGCCGCACAGATACGCAGTATTTT
TRBJ2-1,NA,many,TRBV5-8,CASSSGSESYNEQFF,TGTGCCAGCAGCTCCGGGAGTGAGTCCTACAATGAGCAGTTCTTC
TRBJ1-1,NA,many,TRBV28,CASRRRGLSSTEAFF,TGTGCCAGCAGGCGTCGGGGGTTATCCAGTACTGAAGCTTTCTTT
TRBJ2-7,TRBD2,many,TRBV20-1,CSAKGLARYEQYF,TGCAGTGCCAAGGGACTAGCGAGGTACGAGCAGTACTTC
TRBJ2-3,TRBD2,NA,TRBV3-1,CASSLGLAGRTDTQYF,TGTGCCAGCAGCCTCGGGCTAGCGGGACGAACAGATACGCAGTATTTT
TRBJ2-7,NA,many,TRBV27,CASSISSGQQYEQYF,TGTGCCAGCAGTATCTCCTCCGGACAGCAATACGAGCAGTACTTC
TRBJ2-7,NA,NA,TRBV12-5,CASGPPGSYEQYF,TGTGCTAGTGGTCCCCCGGGAAGCTACGAGCAGTACTTC
TRBJ2-7,NA,many,TRBV28,CASSLSPPGILTGEDEQYF,TGTGCCAGCAGTTTATCCCCCCCAGGCATACTGACAGGAGAAGACGAGCAGTACTTC
TRBJ2-7,TRBD1,many,TRBV3-1,CASSQTGYEQYF,TGTGCCAGCAGCCAGACAGGGTACGAGCAGTACTTC
TRBJ2-7,NA,NA,TRBV28,CASSLRGPVRYEQYF,TGTGCCAGCAGTTTGAGGGGTCCTGTGAGATACGAGCAGTACTTC
TRBJ2-7,NA,many,TRBV2,CASSVLTDEQYF,TGTGCCAGCAGTGTTTTGACTGACGAGCAGTACTTC
TRBJ1-1,NA,NA,TRBV9,CASSIRGDNTEAFF,TGTGCCAGCAGCATCAGGGGAGATAACACTGAAGCTTTCTTT
TRBJ2-7,TRBD1,NA,TRBV6-1,CASRATGGSQYF,TGTGCCAGCAGGGCTACAGGGGGCTCGCAGTACTTC
TRBJ1-5,NA,many,TRBV20-1,CSAHRETYSNQPQHF,TGCAGTGCTCACCGGGAGACATATAGCAATCAGCCCCAGCATTTT
TRBJ1-1,TRBD1,NA,TRBV9,CASSVVGQGGEAFF,TGTGCCAGCAGCGTAGTGGGACAGGGTGGTGAAGCTTTCTTT
TRBJ2-5,TRBD2,many,TRBV10-3,CAISLAGGPQETQYF,TGTGCCATCAGTCTAGCGGGAGGGCCCCAAGAGACCCAGTACTTC
TRBJ2-2,NA,NA,TRBV5-4,CASSTTQGRVGELFF,TGTGCCAGCAGCACCACACAGGGTCGGGTCGGGGAGCTGTTTTTT
TRBJ1-5,NA,many,TRBV28,CASSLVTQAQHF,TGTGCCAGCAGTTTAGTCACCCAGGCCCAGCATTTT
TRBJ2-7,TRBD2,many,TRBV18,CASSTGTSGPEQYF,TGTGCCAGCTCAACCGGGACTAGCGGGCCCGAGCAGTACTTC
TRBJ2-4,NA,NA,TRBV5-1,CASSSYDDLAKNIQYF,TGCGCCAGCAGCTCATACGACGACCTAGCCAAAAACATTCAGTACTTC
TRBJ2-3,TRBD1,NA,TRBV29-1,CSVAGQALLDTQYF,TGCAGCGTTGCCGGACAGGCCCTGCTGGATACGCAGTATTTT
TRBJ1-3,TRBD1,many,TRBV3-1,CASSRGQGGTYSGNTIYF,TGTGCCAGCAGCCGCGGACAGGGTGGGACCTACTCTGGAAACACCATATATTTT
TRBJ2-2,NA,NA,TRBV6-1,CASRQSANTGELLF,TGTGCCAGTCGACAGTCCGCGAACACCGGGGAGCTGCTTTTT
TRBJ1-5,TRBD1,many,TRBV2,CASSEQGGLGQPQHF,TGTGCCAGCAGTGAACAGGGGGGCCTCGGGCAGCCCCAGCATTTT
TRBJ1-1,NA,many,TRBV9,CASSYGGVGEAFF,TGTGCCAGCAGCTACGGAGGGGTTGGTGAAGCTTTCTTT